The rows below give T cell receptor beta chains drawn from one sample of a study of cytomegalovirus exposure and HLA in healthy donors. This table comes from immunoSEQ multiplex PCR, and its TCRdb copy is limited to in-frame clones, with some not included. The table shows 99,000 or so clones, with around 75% occurring only once. The sequenced sample was PBMCs. These TCRs come from a man aged 25-40 years in good health and CMV-seronegative. The CDR3 runs from the conserved cysteine through the conserved F or W.

V	CDR3
TRBV6-5	CASSGLAGTDTQYF
TRBV29-1	CSAGTSESGELFF
TRBV28	CASSLFGLAGSTDTQYF
TRBV5-1	CASSLEVIKAGGYTF
TRBV27	CASSRTRLSTDTQYF
TRBV5-1	CASSPGYRGFEKLFF
TRBV6-5	CASSRDSNQPQHF
TRBV14	CASSHLRGSADEQYF
TRBV19	CASTEQSGQGYEQYF
TRBV9	CASNQGGSSNQPQHF
TRBV19	CASSIEKNTEAFF
TRBV28	CASSPPTGAVYEQYF
TRBV29-1	CSVQPGQGNYGYTF
TRBV15	CATSRRGGRAYEQYF
TRBV30	CAWSGHPTNEKLFF
TRBV6-5	CASSSVSSYEQYF
TRBV2	CASSGGTSGIPYEQYF
TRBV19	CASSPQGFNYGYTF
TRBV19	CASSIGGGGEAFF
TRBV6-5	CASSEWVGGKAFF
TRBV2	CASSASGGRSYEQYF
TRBV19	CASSIRQGNIMNIQYF
TRBV6-1	CASSTRTGEAFF
TRBV5-6	CASSSLAASSYNEQFF
TRBV2	CASTIESGSTSYNEQFF
TRBV6-1	CASSEVRGWNQPQHF
TRBV10-3	CAISDPKRGLNYGYTF
TRBV19	CASSMAPGAYGYTF
TRBV6-7	CASSYAWQAGANVLTF
TRBV30	CAWSVSRYGTSGELFF
TRBV2	CASSEGTGTYEQYF
TRBV10-3	CATSGGTSNYGYTF
TRBV5-1	CASSSLTSVEETQYF
TRBV7-9	CASSRGNIQYF
TRBV6-6	CASSYKRDRGDEQYF
TRBV2	CASSGLRGITTNTEAFF
TRBV9	CASSVTGFRNSPLHF
TRBV4-1	CASSTGTGSSYNEQFF
TRBV10-3	CAISPGQDTDTQYF
TRBV5-1	CASSLEGMSNQPQHF
TRBV7-8	CASSFYRTEAFF
TRBV5-1	CASYRDSNTGELFF
TRBV18	CASSPNARAGTDTQYF
TRBV5-1	CASSPGQASNQPQHF
TRBV9	CASSGTGNSYEQYF
TRBV25-1	CASMGRNQPQHF
TRBV10-3	CAIRGAVDSPLHF
TRBV7-8	CASSLRPQGVGWNQPQHF
TRBV29-1	CSPAGTVYSPLHF
TRBV29-1	CSVAPAGGRGGELFF
TRBV6-4	CASSPGQGPYEQFF
TRBV7-6	CASSLSGNQPQHF
TRBV5-1	CASSSAASYEQYF
TRBV28	CASSLHTPGGLGYTF
TRBV19	CASSISSTGVNYGYTF